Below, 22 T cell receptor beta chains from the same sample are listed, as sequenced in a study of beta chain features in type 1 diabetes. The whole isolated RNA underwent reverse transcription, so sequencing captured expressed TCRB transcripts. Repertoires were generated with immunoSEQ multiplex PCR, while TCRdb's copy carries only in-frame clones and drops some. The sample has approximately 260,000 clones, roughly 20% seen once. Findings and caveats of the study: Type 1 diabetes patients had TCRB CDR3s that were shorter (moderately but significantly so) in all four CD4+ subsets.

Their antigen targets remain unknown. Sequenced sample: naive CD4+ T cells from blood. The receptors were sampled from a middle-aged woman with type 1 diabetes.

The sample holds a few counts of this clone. Here the CDR3 DNA reads TGTGCCAGCAGCGTTTGGACTAGCGGGATCGGGGAGCTGTTTTTT. This codes for CASSVWTSGIGELFF. This sequence joins TRBV7-2 and TRBJ2-2, with 12 bases fitting TRBD2. V dropped 5 bases and J dropped 7; count of bases not matched to a gene: 5. The CDR3 sequence is 15 residues long. The germline V gene has CDR1 SGHTA and CDR2 FQGNSA.

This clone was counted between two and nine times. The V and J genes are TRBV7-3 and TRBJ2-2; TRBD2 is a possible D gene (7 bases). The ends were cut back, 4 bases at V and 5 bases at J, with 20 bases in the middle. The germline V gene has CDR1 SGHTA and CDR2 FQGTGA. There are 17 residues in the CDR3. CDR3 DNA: TGTGCCAGCAGCTCCGACGGGGGGCGCATCTCAACCGGGGAGCTGTTTTTT. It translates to CASSSDGGRISTGELFF. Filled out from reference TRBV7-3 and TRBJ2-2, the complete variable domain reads GAGVSQTPSNKVTEKGKYVELRCDPISGHTALYWYRQSLGQGPEFLIYFQGTGAADDSGLPNDRFFAVRPEGSVSTLKIQRTERGDSAVYLCASSSDGGRISTGELFFGEGSRLTVL.

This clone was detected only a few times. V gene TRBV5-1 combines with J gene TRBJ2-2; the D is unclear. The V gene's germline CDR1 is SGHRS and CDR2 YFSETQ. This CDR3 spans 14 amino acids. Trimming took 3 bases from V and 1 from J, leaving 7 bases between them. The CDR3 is CASSSSQNTGELFF. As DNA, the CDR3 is TGCGCCAGCAGCTCATCACAGAACACCGGGGAGCTGTTTTTT.

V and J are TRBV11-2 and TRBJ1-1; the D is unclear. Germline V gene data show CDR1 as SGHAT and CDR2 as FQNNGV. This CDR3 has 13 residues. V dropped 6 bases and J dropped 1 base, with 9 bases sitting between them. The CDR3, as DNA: TGTGCCAGCAGAGTCGAGGGGAACACTGAAGCTTTCTTT. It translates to CASRVEGNTEAFF.

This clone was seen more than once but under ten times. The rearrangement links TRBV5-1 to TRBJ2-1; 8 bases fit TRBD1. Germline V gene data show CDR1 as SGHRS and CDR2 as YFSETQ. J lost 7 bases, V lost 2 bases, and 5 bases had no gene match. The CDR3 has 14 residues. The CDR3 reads CASSFGQGRNEQFF. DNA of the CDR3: TGCGCCAGCAGCTTTGGACAGGGTAGGAATGAGCAGTTCTTC. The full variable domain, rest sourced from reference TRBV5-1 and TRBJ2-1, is KAGVTQTPRYLIKTRGQQVTLSCSPISGHRSVSWYQQTPGQGLQFLFEYFSETQRNKGNFPGRFSGRQFSNSRSEMNVSTLELGDSALYLCASSFGQGRNEQFFGPGTRLTVL.

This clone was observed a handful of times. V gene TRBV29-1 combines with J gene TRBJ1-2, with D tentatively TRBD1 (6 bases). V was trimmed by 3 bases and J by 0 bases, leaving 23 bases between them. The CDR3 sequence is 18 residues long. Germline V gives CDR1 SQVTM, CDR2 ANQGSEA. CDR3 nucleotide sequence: TGCAGCGTTGAGCATGCAGGGGCCATGGTCGCTGCTAACTATGGCTACACCTTC. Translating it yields CSVEHAGAMVAANYGYTF. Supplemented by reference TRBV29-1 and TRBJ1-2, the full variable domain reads SAVISQKPSRDICQRGTSLTIQCQVDSQVTMMFWYRQQPGQSLTLIATANQGSEATYESGFVIDKFPISRPNLTFSTLTVSNMSPEDSSIYLCSVEHAGAMVAANYGYTFGSGTRLTVV.

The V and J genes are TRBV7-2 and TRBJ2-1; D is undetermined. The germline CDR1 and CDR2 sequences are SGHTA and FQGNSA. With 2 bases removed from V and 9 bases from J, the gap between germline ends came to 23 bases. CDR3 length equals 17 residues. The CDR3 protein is CASSLQAPGRSYGEQFF. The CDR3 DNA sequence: TGTGCCAGCAGCTTACAGGCCCCCGGTAGGTCGTATGGTGAGCAGTTCTTC.

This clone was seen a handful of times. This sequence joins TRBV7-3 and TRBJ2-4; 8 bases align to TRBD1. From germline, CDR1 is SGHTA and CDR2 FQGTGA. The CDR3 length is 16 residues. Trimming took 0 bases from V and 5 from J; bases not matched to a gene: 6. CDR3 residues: CASSLTRGQGQNIQYF. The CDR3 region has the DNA TGTGCCAGCAGCTTAACAAGAGGACAGGGCCAAAACATTCAGTACTTC.

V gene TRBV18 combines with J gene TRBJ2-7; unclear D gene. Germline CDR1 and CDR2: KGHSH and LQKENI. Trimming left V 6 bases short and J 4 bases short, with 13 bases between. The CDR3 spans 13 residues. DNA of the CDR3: TGTGCCAGCTCTCCCGGAGAGGCTTACGAGCAGTACTTC. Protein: CASSPGEAYEQYF.

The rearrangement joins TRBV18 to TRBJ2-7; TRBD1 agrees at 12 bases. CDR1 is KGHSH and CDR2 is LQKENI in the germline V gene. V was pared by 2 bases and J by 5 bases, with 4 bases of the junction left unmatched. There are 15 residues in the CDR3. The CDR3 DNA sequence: TGTGCCAGCTCACCATCCGGGACAGGGGGCAACGAGCAGTACTTC. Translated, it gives CASSPSGTGGNEQYF.

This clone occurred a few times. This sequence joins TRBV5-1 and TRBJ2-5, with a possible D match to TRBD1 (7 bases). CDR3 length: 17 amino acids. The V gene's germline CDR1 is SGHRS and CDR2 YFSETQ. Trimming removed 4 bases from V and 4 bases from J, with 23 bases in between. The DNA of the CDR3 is TGCGCCAGCAGCCATGACAGGGACTCTTTCGGCTTAGAGACCCAGTACTTC. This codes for CASSHDRDSFGLETQYF.

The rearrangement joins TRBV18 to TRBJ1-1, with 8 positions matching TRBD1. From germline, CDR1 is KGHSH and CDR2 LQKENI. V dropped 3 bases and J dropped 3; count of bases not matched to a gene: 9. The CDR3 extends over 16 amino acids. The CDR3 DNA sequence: TGTGCCAGCTCACCCCTACGGACAGGGAGAGACACTGAAGCTTTCTTT. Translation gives CASSPLRTGRDTEAFF.

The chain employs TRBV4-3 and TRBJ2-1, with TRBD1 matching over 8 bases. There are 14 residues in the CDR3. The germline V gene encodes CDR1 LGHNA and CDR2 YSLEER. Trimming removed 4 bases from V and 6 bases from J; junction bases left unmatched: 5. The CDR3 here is CASSRGQGPNEQFF. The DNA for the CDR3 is TGCGCCAGCAGCCGTGGACAGGGCCCCAATGAGCAGTTCTTC.

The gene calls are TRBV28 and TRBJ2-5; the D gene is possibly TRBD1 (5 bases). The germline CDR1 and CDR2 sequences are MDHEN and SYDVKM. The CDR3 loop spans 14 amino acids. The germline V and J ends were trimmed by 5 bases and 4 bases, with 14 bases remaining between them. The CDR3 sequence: CASSHRRERETQYF. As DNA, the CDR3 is TGTGCCAGCAGTCATCGCAGGGAAAGAGAGACCCAGTACTTC.

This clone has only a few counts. For the CDR3, the DNA is TGTGCCTGGAGTGTCGGGGGAAAAGCTTTCTTT. It translates to CAWSVGGKAFF. The chain employs TRBV30 and TRBJ1-1; a weak D match, TRBD1 (5 bases). Germline V gene data show CDR1 as GTSNPN and CDR2 as SVGIG (reference sequence). V was shortened by 0 bases and J by 9 bases, with 8 bases between the two germline ends. This CDR3 comprises 11 residues.

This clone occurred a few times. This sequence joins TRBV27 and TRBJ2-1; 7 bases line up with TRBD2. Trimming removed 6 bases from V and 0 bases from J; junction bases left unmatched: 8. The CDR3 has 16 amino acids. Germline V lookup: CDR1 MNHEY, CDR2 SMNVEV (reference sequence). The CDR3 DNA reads TGTGCCAGCAGACATCTAGCGGACCCCTCCTACAATGAGCAGTTCTTC. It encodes CASRHLADPSYNEQFF.

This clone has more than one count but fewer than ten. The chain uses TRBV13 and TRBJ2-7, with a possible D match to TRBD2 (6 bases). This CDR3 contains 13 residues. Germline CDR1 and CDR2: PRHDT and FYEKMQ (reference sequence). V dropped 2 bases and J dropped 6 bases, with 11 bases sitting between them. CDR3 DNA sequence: TGTGCCAGCAGCTTAAAGGAGGGGATCGAGCAGTACTTC. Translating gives CASSLKEGIEQYF.

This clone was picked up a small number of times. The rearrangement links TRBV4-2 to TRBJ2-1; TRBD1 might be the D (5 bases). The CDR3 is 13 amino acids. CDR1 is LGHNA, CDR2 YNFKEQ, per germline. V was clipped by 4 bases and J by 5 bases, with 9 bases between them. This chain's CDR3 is CASSLGRDNEQFF. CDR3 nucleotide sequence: TGTGCCAGCAGCCTTGGCAGGGACAATGAGCAGTTCTTC.

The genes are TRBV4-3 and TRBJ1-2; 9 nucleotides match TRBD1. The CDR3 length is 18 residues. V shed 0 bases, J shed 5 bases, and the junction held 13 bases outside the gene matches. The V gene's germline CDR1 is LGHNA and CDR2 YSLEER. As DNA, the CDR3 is TGCGCCAGCAGCCAAGAAGGGACAGGGATGGGTAAAGCGTATGGCTACACCTTC. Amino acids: CASSQEGTGMGKAYGYTF.

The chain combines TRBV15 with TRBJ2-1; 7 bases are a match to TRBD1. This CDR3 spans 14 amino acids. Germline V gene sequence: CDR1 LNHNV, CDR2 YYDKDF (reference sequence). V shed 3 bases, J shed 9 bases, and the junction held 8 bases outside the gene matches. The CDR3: CATSSGQALSEQFF. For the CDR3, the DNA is TGTGCCACCAGCAGCGGACAGGCCCTTAGTGAGCAGTTCTTC.

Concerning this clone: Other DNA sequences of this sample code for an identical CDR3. In nucleotides, the CDR3 is TGTGCCAGCTCAAGACAGGGTGACGAGCAGTACTTC. This translates into CASSRQGDEQYF. The rearrangement links TRBV18 to TRBJ2-7; 7 positions agree with TRBD1. The trim removed 5 bases at V and 5 bases at J, leaving 3 bases unmatched. CDR1 is KGHSH, CDR2 LQKENI, per germline. This CDR3 contains 12 residues.

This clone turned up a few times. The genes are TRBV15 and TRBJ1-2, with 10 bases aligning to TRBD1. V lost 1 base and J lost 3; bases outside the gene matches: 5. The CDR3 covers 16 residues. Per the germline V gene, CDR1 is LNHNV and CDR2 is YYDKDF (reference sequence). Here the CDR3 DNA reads TGTGCCACCAGCAGAGGACAGGGGGCAACTGACTATGGCTACACCTTC. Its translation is CATSRGQGATDYGYTF.